The 7 T cell receptor beta chains presented below share a single source sample, sequenced in a study of T cell repertoires in cytomegalovirus infection. TCRdb reprocessed the reads with MiXCR, giving one entry per CDR3 protein. Of roughly 500,000 distinct CDR3 sequences listed, approximately 46% were seen once; the top ten hold roughly two fifths. Their specific antigens are unknown. The sequenced sample was cultured PBMCs, obtained from culture after CMV antigen stimulation. All receptors derive from a human donor in good health (CMV status not recorded). Some clones in this sample may be carry-over from other donors' samples.

The count of this clonotype is one. The CDR3 DNA sequence: TGTGCCATCAGTGACCGCAGGGGACCCTTAGATTCACCCCTCCACTTT. This translates into CAISDRRGPLDSPLHF. J is TRBJ1-6 and V is TRBV10-3; possible D gene TRBD1, 6 bases. CDR1 and CDR2 from the germline V gene are ENHRY and SYGVKD. CDR3 length equals 16 residues. V lost 3 bases and J 8 bases, leaving 17 bases between the germline ends.

This sequence joins TRBV19 and TRBJ2-7; D possibly corresponds to TRBD1 (6 bases). The germline V and J ends were trimmed by 6 bases and 6 bases, with 12 bases remaining between them. CDR1 and CDR2 (germline): LNHDA, SQIVND (reference sequence). The CDR3 loop spans 12 amino acids. CDR3 loop: CASSRGFGEQYF. CDR3 DNA: TGTGCCAGTAGCAGGGGATTTGGCGAGCAGTACTTC. Together with reference TRBV19 and TRBJ2-7, the CDR3 gives the full variable domain: DGGITQSPKYLFRKEGQNVTLSCEQNLNHDAMYWYRQDPGQGLRLIYYSQIVNDFQKGDIAEGYSVSREKKESFPLTVTSAQKNPTAFYLCASSRGFGEQYFGPGTRLTVT.

The rearrangement uses TRBV12-3 or TRBV12-4 and TRBJ1-1, with D uncertain. The V gene lost 3 bases and the J gene lost 7 bases, with 6 bases spanning the gap. The CDR3 runs 11 residues. The CDR3 DNA reads as TGTGCCAGCAGTTTGGCGCGTGAAGCTTTCTTT. It codes for CASSLAREAFF.

This clonotype was detected a few times. The chain has TRBV18 and TRBJ2-3; D is tentatively TRBD1 or TRBD2 (6 bases each). Germline values: CDR1 KGHSH, CDR2 LQKENI. Deletions cut 3 bases from V and 3 bases from J, with 16 bases between. The CDR3 runs 16 residues. The CDR3 region has the DNA TGTGCCAGCTCACCTGTCAGGAGGGGGAGTACAGATACGCAGTATTTT. Its protein is CASSPVRRGSTDTQYF.

This clonotype occurred a few times. The J gene is TRBJ2-3, the V gene TRBV7-8; 8 positions agree with TRBD2. V dropped 5 bases and J dropped 6; count of bases not matched to a gene: 16. Germline values: CDR1 SGHVS, CDR2 FQNEAQ. This CDR3 region has 17 residues. The CDR3 DNA follows: TGTGCCAGCAGCCGGGATCGGACTAGCAGATCTCCGGATACGCAGTATTTT. The encoded protein is CASSRDRTSRSPDTQYF.

The J gene is TRBJ1-2, the V gene TRBV7-2, with D possibly TRBD1 on 5 matching bases. V was clipped by 4 bases and J by 0 bases, with 12 bases between them. The CDR3 spans 15 residues. Germline lookup yields CDR1 SGHTA and CDR2 FQGNSA. The CDR3 DNA reads TGTGCCAGCAGCTATCGGGACTCCGCTAACTATGGCTACACCTTC. It encodes CASSYRDSANYGYTF.

This clonotype appeared a few times. This sequence joins TRBV19 and TRBJ2-7; TRBD1 matches 7 bases. Losses at the gene ends were 4 bases for V and 3 bases for J; bases not matched to a gene: 9. Germline loops: CDR1 LNHDA, CDR2 SQIVND (reference sequence). This CDR3 contains 15 residues. The CDR3 DNA reads as TGTGCCAGTAGTACTCCAGGGGGTAGAGGCTACGAGCAGTACTTC. This encodes CASSTPGGRGYEQYF.